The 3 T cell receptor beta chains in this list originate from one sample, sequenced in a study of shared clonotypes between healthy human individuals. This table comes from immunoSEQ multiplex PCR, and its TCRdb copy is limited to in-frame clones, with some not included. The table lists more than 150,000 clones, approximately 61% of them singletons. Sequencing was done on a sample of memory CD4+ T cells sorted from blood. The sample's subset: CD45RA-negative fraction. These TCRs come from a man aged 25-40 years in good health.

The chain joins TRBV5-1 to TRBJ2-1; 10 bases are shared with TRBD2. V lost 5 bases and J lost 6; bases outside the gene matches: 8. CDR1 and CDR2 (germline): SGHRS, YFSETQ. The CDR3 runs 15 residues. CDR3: CASRPSGSMGNEQFF. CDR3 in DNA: TGCGCCAGCAGACCTAGCGGGAGCATGGGCAATGAGCAGTTCTTC.

The CDR3 reads CASSDQTGSYEQYF. In DNA, the CDR3 is TGTGCCAGTAGTGATCAAACGGGATCCTACGAGCAGTACTTC. The V gene is TRBV19, the J gene TRBJ2-7; tentatively, D is TRBD2 (5 bases). CDR1 LNHDA and CDR2 SQIVND come from the germline V gene (reference sequence). V was pared by 5 bases and J by 1 base, with 12 bases between. The CDR3 sequence is 14 residues long. Looking up the rest from reference TRBV19 and TRBJ2-7 gives the full variable domain: DGGITQSPKYLFRKEGQNVTLSCEQNLNHDAMYWYRQDPGQGLRLIYYSQIVNDFQKGDIAEGYSVSREKKESFPLTVTSAQKNPTAFYLCASSDQTGSYEQYFGPGTRLTVT.

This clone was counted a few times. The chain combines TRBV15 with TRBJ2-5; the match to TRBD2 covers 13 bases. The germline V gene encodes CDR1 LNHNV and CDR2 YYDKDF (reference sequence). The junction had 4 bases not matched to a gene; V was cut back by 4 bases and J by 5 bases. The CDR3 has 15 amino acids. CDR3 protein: CATSKGLAGVETQYF. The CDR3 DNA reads TGTGCCACCAGCAAAGGACTAGCGGGAGTGGAGACCCAGTACTTC.